This entry concerns a single TCR beta chain. The data stem from a study of blood T cell repertoires in COVID-19. Turning to the study itself: Sites in the United States, Italy and Spain provided acute and convalescent COVID-19 samples.

V lost 0 bases and J lost 8, with 18 bases in between. From germline, CDR1 is SGDLS and CDR2 YYNGEE. The CDR3 runs to 16 residues. Per the study methods: Researchers report that nucleated cell counts were estimated from reference gene primer amplification. Sequenced by immunoSEQ multiplex PCR; TCRdb stores in-frame clones only, minus some. That table gives V, J and clone size, and the DNA gave D and trimming. The sample lists fewer than 80,000 clones; roughly four fifths were seen once. The gene calls are TRBV9 and TRBJ2-1, with D uncertain. This TCR derives from a human donor in a cohort sampled during active COVID-19. The sample was peripheral blood. Here the CDR3 reads CASSVGASSGQDEQFF. CDR3 nucleotides: TGTGCCAGCAGCGTAGGGGCAAGCTCTGGGCAAGATGAGCAGTTCTTC.